The T cell receptor beta chain described here comes from a study of response to subunit inactivated influenza vaccine (dated by TCRdb to 2016 to 2019). General notes on the study: Deep quantitative T cell receptor repertoire profiling was used in the study to track responses to a trivalent subunit inactivated influenza vaccine. General study outcomes and caveats: The authors proposed that each seasonal influenza vaccination may bring in only a limited number of new T cells.

Library creation used RT-PCR. Instrument on record: Illumina HiSeq 2500. Clones were called with MiXCR by TCRdb after fastp trimmed the public reads at Q25, and only in-frame beta chains were retained. Rows are unified per CDR3 protein, each entry keeping the most common DNA and genes. This sample gives over 400,000 distinct CDR3 sequences in total; roughly 13% of them show up just once. The ten largest clonotypes hold about an eighth of the sample. The time point label corresponds to: approximately 40 days after influenza vaccine administration. This clonotype was counted only a few times. Its specific antigen is unknown. Base qualities were left out, and no much larger clone turns up one base away. The sequences come from PBMCs from blood, collected about 6 weeks after vaccination. This TCR came from a man aged 50-60 years who received an inactivated influenza vaccine. Donor details come from another sample of the same person, matched by shared clones.

The bases read TGCAGTGCGGCTAGCGGGAGAGGCCAAGAGACCCAGTACTTC. Its coded protein is CSAASGRGQETQYF. The sequence is built from TRBV20-1 and TRBJ2-5, with TRBD2 identical over 10 junction bases. Inclusive of the bounding cysteine and phenylalanine, the CDR3 is 14 residues long. Of the read, only the CDR3 DNA is kept; its 42 bases are in frame from base 1. V and J are trimmed by 6 bases and 1 base, and the gene matches miss 5 bases of the junction. In the germline V gene (reference sequence), CDR1 corresponds to DFQATT and CDR2 to SNEGSKA.